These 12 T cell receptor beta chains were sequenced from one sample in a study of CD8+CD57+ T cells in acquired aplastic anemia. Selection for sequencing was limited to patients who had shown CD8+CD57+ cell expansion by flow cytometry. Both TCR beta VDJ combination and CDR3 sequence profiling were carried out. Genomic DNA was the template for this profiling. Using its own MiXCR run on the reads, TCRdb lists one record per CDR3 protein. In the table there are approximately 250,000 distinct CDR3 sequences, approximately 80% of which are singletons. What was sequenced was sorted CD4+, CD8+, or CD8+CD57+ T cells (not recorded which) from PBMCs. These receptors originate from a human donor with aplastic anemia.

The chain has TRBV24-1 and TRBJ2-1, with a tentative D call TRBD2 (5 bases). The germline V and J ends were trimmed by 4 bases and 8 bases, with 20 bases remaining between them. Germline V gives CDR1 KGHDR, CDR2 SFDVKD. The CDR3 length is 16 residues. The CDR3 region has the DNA TGTGCCACCAGTGAGAAGGGAACAAGCGGTCAGGATGAGCAGTTCTTC. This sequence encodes CATSEKGTSGQDEQFF.

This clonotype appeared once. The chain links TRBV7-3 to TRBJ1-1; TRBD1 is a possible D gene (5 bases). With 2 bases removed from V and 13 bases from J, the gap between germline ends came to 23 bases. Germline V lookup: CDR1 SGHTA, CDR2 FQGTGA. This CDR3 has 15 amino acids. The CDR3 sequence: CASSLALAGKAEHFF. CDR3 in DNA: TGTGCCAGCAGCTTAGCTCTGGCAGGGAAAGCTGAACATTTCTTT.

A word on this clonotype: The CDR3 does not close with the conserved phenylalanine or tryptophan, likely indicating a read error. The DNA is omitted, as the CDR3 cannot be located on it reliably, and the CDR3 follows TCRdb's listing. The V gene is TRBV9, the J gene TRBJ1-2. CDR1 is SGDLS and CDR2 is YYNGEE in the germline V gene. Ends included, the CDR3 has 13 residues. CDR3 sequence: CASGEARNIQYSV.

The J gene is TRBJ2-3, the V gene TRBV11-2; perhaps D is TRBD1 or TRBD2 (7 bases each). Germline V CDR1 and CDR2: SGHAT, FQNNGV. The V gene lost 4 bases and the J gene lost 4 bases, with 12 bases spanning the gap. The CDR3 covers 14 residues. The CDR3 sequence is CASSWQGGSDTQYF. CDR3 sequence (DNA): TGTGCCAGCAGCTGGCAGGGGGGGTCAGATACGCAGTATTTT.

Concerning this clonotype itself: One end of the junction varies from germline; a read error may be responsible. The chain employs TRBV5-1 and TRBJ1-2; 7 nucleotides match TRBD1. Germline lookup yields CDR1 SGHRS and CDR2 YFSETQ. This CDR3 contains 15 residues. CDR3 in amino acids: CATRQGMGEHYGYTF. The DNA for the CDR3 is TGTGCCACCAGACAGGGTATGGGCGAGCACTATGGCTACACCTTC.

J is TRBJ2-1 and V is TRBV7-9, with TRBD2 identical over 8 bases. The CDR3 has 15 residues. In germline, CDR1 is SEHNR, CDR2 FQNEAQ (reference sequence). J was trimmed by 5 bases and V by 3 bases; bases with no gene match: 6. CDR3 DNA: TGTGCCAGCAGCTTGGCCCTAGCGGGCAACAATGAGCAGTTCTTC. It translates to CASSLALAGNNEQFF. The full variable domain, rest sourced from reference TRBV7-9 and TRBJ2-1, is DTGVSQNPRHKITKRGQNVTFRCDPISEHNRLYWYRQTLGQGPEFLTYFQNEAQLEKSRLLSDRFSAERPKGSFSTLEIQRTEQGDSAMYLCASSLALAGNNEQFFGPGTRLTVL.

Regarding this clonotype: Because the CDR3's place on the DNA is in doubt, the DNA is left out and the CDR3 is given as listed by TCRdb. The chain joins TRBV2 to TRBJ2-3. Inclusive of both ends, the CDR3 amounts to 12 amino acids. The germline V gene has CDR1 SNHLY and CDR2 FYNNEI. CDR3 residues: CASSVGWGTKSF.

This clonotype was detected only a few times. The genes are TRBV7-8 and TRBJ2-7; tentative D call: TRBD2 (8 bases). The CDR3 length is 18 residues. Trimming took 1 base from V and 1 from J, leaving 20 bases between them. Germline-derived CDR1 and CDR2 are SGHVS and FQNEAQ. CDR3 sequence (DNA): TGTGCCAGCAGCTTAGTAGTTAGCGGGACAGCCCTTTCCTACGAGCAGTACGTC. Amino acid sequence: CASSLVVSGTALSYEQYV.

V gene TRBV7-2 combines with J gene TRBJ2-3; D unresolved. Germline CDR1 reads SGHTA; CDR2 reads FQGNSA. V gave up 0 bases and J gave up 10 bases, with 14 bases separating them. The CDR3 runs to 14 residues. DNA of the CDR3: TGTGCCAGCAGCTTAGCGGGCGGTCCAGGTGCGCAGTATTTT. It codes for CASSLAGGPGAQYF.

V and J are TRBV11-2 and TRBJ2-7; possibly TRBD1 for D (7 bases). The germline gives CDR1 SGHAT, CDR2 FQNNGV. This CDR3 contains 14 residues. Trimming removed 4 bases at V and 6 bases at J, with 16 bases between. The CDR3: CASSWGGGGSEQYV. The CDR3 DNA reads TGTGCCAGCAGCTGGGGTGGAGGGGGCTCCGAGCAGTACGTC.

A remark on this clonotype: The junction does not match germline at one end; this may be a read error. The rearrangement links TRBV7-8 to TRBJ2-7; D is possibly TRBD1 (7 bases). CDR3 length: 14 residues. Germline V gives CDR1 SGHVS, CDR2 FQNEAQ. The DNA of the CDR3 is TGTGCCAGCAGCTTCACAGGGGAGGACGACGAGCAGTATTTC. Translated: CASSFTGEDDEQYF.

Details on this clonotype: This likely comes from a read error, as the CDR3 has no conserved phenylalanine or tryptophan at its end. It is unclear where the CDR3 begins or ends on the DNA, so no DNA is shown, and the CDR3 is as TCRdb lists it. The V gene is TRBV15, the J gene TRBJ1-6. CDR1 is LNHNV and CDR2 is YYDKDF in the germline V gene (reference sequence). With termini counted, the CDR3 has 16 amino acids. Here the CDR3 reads CATSGQSVAYEQHLEL.